This T cell receptor (beta chain) was obtained from a study of T cell changes during pregnancy in multiple sclerosis. The method was immunoSEQ multiplex PCR; TCRdb's version includes in-frame clones alone and lacks a portion of them. The data contain approximately 30,000 clones, about nine tenths of them singletons. Per the germline V gene, CDR1 is MNHEY and CDR2 is SVGAGI. The CDR3 totals 14 residues. V lost 0 bases and J 10 bases, leaving 13 bases between the germline ends. The chain uses TRBV6-5 and TRBJ2-1; D might be TRBD2 (5 bases). The TCR sequence derives from a female donor with multiple sclerosis, enrolled in a pregnancy study. The sequencing used CD8+ T cells from peripheral blood mononuclear cells, collected before pregnancy. The CDR3 protein is CASSYSRAGHEQFF. DNA of the CDR3: TGTGCCAGCAGTTACTCGAGGGCAGGCCACGAGCAGTTCTTC.